These 18 T cell receptor beta chains originate from one sample sequenced in a study of blood T cell repertoires in COVID-19. This table comes from immunoSEQ multiplex PCR, and its TCRdb copy is limited to in-frame clones, with some not included. The sample gives tens of thousands of clones, just under 90% of which show up once; 3.5% to 5% is in the top ten. Sequencing input: peripheral blood. Source of these receptors: a middle-aged man with COVID-19, enrolled during active disease.

The V gene is TRBV19, the J gene TRBJ2-5, with D possibly TRBD2 on 5 matching bases. V was clipped by 5 bases and J by 5 bases, with 12 bases between them. The CDR3 length is 13 residues. Germline CDR1 and CDR2: LNHDA and SQIVND (reference sequence). The CDR3 spells CASSLSGKETQYF. The CDR3 DNA sequence: TGTGCCAGTAGTCTCTCGGGGAAGGAGACCCAGTACTTC. Filled out from reference TRBV19 and TRBJ2-5, the complete variable domain reads DGGITQSPKYLFRKEGQNVTLSCEQNLNHDAMYWYRQDPGQGLRLIYYSQIVNDFQKGDIAEGYSVSREKKESFPLTVTSAQKNPTAFYLCASSLSGKETQYFGPGTRLLVL.

The genes are TRBV18 and TRBJ1-6, with TRBD1 matching 7 bases. The CDR3 spans 14 residues. J gave up 10 bases and V 6 bases, and 9 bases lay outside the gene matches. Germline V gives CDR1 KGHSH, CDR2 LQKENI. The chain's CDR3 is CASSPTGETSPLHF. CDR3 nucleotides: TGTGCCAGCTCTCCCACAGGGGAAACGTCACCCCTCCACTTT.

A few counts support this clone. The genes are TRBV18 and TRBJ1-2; 7 bases line up with TRBD1. V trimming: 5 bases; J trimming: 5 bases; junction bases outside the gene matches: 8. Looked up from germline, CDR1 is KGHSH and CDR2 is LQKENI. The CDR3 has 14 amino acids. CDR3 sequence: CASSSVGTEYGYTF. The CDR3 DNA reads as TGTGCCAGCTCAAGTGTAGGGACAGAGTATGGCTACACCTTC.

The CDR3 DNA reads as TGTGCCTGGAGTCCCCGGAAGGGAGTCATATCTGGCTACACCTTC. This encodes CAWSPRKGVISGYTF. The chain uses TRBV30 and TRBJ1-2; D remains unclear. The CDR3 runs to 15 residues. Germline lookup yields CDR1 GTSNPN and CDR2 SVGIG (reference sequence). V dropped 2 bases and J dropped 7 bases, with 20 bases sitting between them.

The J gene is TRBJ2-7, the V gene TRBV5-1; D perhaps matches TRBD2 (6 bases). Per the germline V gene, CDR1 is SGHRS and CDR2 is YFSETQ. Between the trimmed V and J ends, which lost 2 bases and 2 bases, there was a span of 23 bases. The CDR3 is made up of 18 amino acids. CDR3 sequence reads: CASSFGGSKGYLPYEQYF. For the CDR3, the DNA is TGCGCCAGCAGCTTTGGGGGGTCTAAGGGCTACTTGCCCTACGAGCAGTACTTC.

The chain carries TRBV6-2 or TRBV6-3 and TRBJ2-1; D gene uncertain. The V gene's germline CDR1 is MNHEY and CDR2 SVGEGT. The CDR3 spans 14 residues. V was pared by 5 bases and J by 4 bases, with 12 bases between. CDR3 protein: CASSLSPMYNEQFF. DNA of the CDR3: TGTGCCAGCAGTCTATCCCCAATGTACAATGAGCAGTTCTTC.

The chain uses TRBV3-1 (or the pseudogene TRBV3-2) and TRBJ2-1; perhaps TRBD2 as D (6 bases). The CDR3 contains 16 residues. Germline CDR1 is LGHDT and CDR2 is YNNKEL (reference sequence). V was trimmed by 5 bases and J by 8 bases, leaving 22 bases between them. The CDR3 sequence is CASSTLLAPTGDEQFF. CDR3 nucleotide sequence: TGTGCCAGCAGCACCTTACTAGCACCCACCGGGGATGAGCAGTTCTTC.

The chain employs TRBV6-5 and TRBJ1-3; 7 positions match TRBD1. The CDR3 is made up of 14 amino acids. The germline V gene has CDR1 MNHEY and CDR2 SVGAGI. Trimming cost V 6 bases and J 4 bases; bases outside gene matches: 6. The CDR3 region has the DNA TGTGCCAGCAGACCCGACAGGGCGGGAAACACCATATATTTT. Residues: CASRPDRAGNTIYF.

The V gene is TRBV2, the J gene TRBJ1-5; D gene unclear. This CDR3 contains 14 residues. Germline CDR1 reads SNHLY; CDR2 reads FYNNEI. V was clipped by 5 bases and J by 0 bases, with 8 bases between them. The DNA for the CDR3 is TGTGCCAGCAGTCCCAGGCTTAGCAATCAGCCCCAGCATTTT. Translating gives CASSPRLSNQPQHF.

This clone was detected once. The V call is TRBV28, the J call TRBJ2-3; 7 bases align to TRBD2. The CDR3 has 11 residues. CDR1 is MDHEN and CDR2 is SYDVKM in the germline V gene. Trimming cost V 7 bases and J 6 bases; bases outside gene matches: 1. This CDR3 reads CASTGGDTQYF. The CDR3 DNA follows: TGTGCCAGCACCGGGGGGGATACGCAGTATTTT.

The J gene is TRBJ2-4, the V gene TRBV6-6, with a possible D match to TRBD1 (5 bases). Trimming took 6 bases from V and 7 from J, leaving 16 bases between them. Per the germline V gene, CDR1 is MNHNY and CDR2 is SVGAGI (reference sequence). This CDR3 spans 14 amino acids. CDR3 nucleotides: TGTGCCAGCAGACAGGACCAGGTGGGGAACATTCAGTACTTC. Amino acid sequence: CASRQDQVGNIQYF.

V is TRBV2 and J is TRBJ1-5; unclear D gene. V was trimmed by 5 bases and J by 2 bases, leaving 13 bases between them. There are 15 residues in the CDR3. The germline CDR1 and CDR2 sequences are SNHLY and FYNNEI. CDR3 in amino acids: CASSHDTPGNQPQHF. As DNA, the CDR3 is TGTGCCAGCAGTCACGACACTCCCGGCAATCAGCCCCAGCATTTT.

The V call is TRBV7-8, the J call TRBJ1-6; D remains unclear. The CDR3 sequence is 16 residues long. The germline V and J ends were trimmed by 2 bases and 8 bases, with 16 bases remaining between them. Germline CDR1 and CDR2: SGHVS and FQNEAQ. The CDR3 here is CASSLPPVEGHSPLHF. The CDR3 DNA sequence: TGTGCCAGCAGCTTACCCCCCGTTGAGGGTCATTCACCCCTCCACTTT.

The CDR3 reads CASSLMVGEDGYTF. The CDR3 DNA reads as TGCGCCAGCAGCTTGATGGTCGGGGAGGATGGCTACACCTTC. J is TRBJ1-2 and V is TRBV5-1; D gene unclear. Germline V CDR1 and CDR2: SGHRS, YFSETQ. The V end lost 1 base, the J end lost 6 bases, and 13 bases lay between the germline ends. The CDR3 totals 14 residues.

This clone was observed a single time. The chain is built from TRBV25-1 and TRBJ2-7; 9 bases match TRBD1. The CDR3 runs 15 residues. J lost 1 base, V lost 7 bases, and 8 bases had no gene match. Germline V lookup: CDR1 MGHDK, CDR2 SYGVNS. As DNA, the CDR3 is TGTGCCAGCATAGGACGGGGGACAGGGTCCTACGAGCAGTACTTC. As protein: CASIGRGTGSYEQYF.

This clone was observed a few times. This chain uses TRBV10-3 with TRBJ2-1; 10 bases are shared with TRBD1. This CDR3 has 17 residues. Trimming cost V 0 bases and J 5 bases; bases outside gene matches: 7. Germline CDR1 ENHRY, CDR2 SYGVKD. For the CDR3, the DNA is TGTGCCATCAGTGAGTCCTCCGGGACAGGGGCCAACAATGAGCAGTTCTTC. This sequence encodes CAISESSGTGANNEQFF.

The chain uses TRBV5-5 and TRBJ2-7; no clear D gene. Germline values: CDR1 SGHKS, CDR2 YYEKEE (reference sequence). The CDR3 is 15 residues long. The V gene lost 0 bases and the J gene lost 0 bases, with 10 bases spanning the gap. In nucleotides, the CDR3 is TGTGCCAGCAGCTTGGGGGCATCGAACTCCTACGAGCAGTACTTC. Amino acids: CASSLGASNSYEQYF.

The CDR3 region is CASSSLTSYPYSPLHF. Here the CDR3 DNA reads TGTGCCAGCAGTTCCCTTACGTCCTACCCTTATTCACCCCTCCACTTT. This sequence joins TRBV28 and TRBJ1-6; no reliable D call. Trimming stripped 4 bases from V and 8 bases from J, with 18 bases between. Germline-derived CDR1 and CDR2 are MDHEN and SYDVKM. This CDR3 spans 16 amino acids.